A single sample gave rise to the 7 T cell receptor beta chains below, sequenced in a study of T cells in Graves' hyperthyroidism and ophthalmopathy. Amplified TCR beta CDR3 regions came from RNA transcripts. HTBI primers were the set used in a first-round RT-PCR of the TCR CDR3. TCRdb processed the multiplex PCR reads anew with MiXCR; each CDR3 protein has one entry. The table lists around 520,000 distinct CDR3 sequences, around 22% of them singletons, with over 9% in the top ten. The sample comprised blood. The source is a woman between 25 and 40 years old with Graves' ophthalmopathy.

This clonotype appeared a few times. The gene calls are TRBV25-1 and TRBJ1-1; D is perhaps TRBD1 (5 bases). CDR1 is MGHDK and CDR2 is SYGVNS in the germline V gene. V was pared by 1 base and J by 4 bases, with 19 bases between. The CDR3 spans 17 residues. The CDR3 loop reads CASSELGERGHGTEAFF. The CDR3 nucleotides read TGTGCCAGCAGTGAATTGGGGGAAAGAGGGCATGGCACTGAAGCTTTCTTT.

This rearrangement joins TRBV6-2 or TRBV6-3 to TRBJ2-7, with D possibly matching TRBD1 (5 bases). The CDR3 is made up of 13 amino acids. Trimming removed 9 bases at V and 8 bases at J, with 20 bases between. The germline V gene has CDR1 MNHEY and CDR2 SVGEGT. CDR3 nucleotides: TGTGCCAGTCAGGCAAGTAGGGGAATGAAGCAGTACTTC. It yields the protein CASQASRGMKQYF.

To note about this clonotype: The germline gene is not matched at one end of the junction; a read error may be the cause. The rearrangement joins TRBV7-7 to TRBJ2-7; 7 bases agree with TRBD1. The CDR3 has 18 amino acids. The germline V gene encodes CDR1 SSHAT and CDR2 FNYEAQ (reference sequence). Written as DNA, the CDR3 is TGTGCTAGCAGCCCACACCCACCCGGGACAGAAAACTCCTACGAGCAGTACTTC. Encoded protein: CASSPHPPGTENSYEQYF.

This clonotype showed up many times. The chain uses TRBV6-1 and TRBJ2-7, with D perhaps TRBD1 (6 bases). The CDR3 consists of 11 residues. V was pared by 3 bases and J by 11 bases, with 11 bases between. Looked up from germline, CDR1 is MNHNS and CDR2 is SASEGT. This chain's CDR3 is CASSESGEKYF. The CDR3 DNA is TGTGCCAGCAGTGAGTCAGGGGAGAAGTACTTC.

This clonotype appeared a few times. The chain recombines TRBV12-3 or TRBV12-4 with TRBJ1-1; D uncertain. Trimming stripped 1 base from V and 4 bases from J, with 7 bases between. The length of the CDR3 is 13 residues. The CDR3 DNA sequence: TGTGCCAGCAGTTTAGGTGCCAGCACTGAAGCTTTCTTT. Amino acid sequence: CASSLGASTEAFF.

With respect to this clonotype: A much larger clonotype is one base distant, so this may be a read error. The gene calls are TRBV11-2 and TRBJ2-2, with D possibly TRBD2 on 5 matching bases. The CDR3 extends over 11 amino acids. Looked up from germline, CDR1 is SGHAT and CDR2 is FQNNGV. CDR3 in DNA: TGTGCCAGCAGCCCCTCCGGGGAGCTGTGTTTT. As protein: CASSPSGELCF. Using reference TRBV11-2 and TRBJ2-2 for the parts outside the CDR3, the full variable domain is EAGVAQSPRYKIIEKRQSVAFWCNPISGHATLYWYQQILGQGPKLLIQFQNNGVVDDSQLPKDRFSAERLKGVDSTLKIQPAKLEDSAVYLCASSPSGELCFGEGSRLTVL.

The chain uses TRBV11-2 and TRBJ1-2; tentatively, D is TRBD1 (5 bases). Trimming cost V 0 bases and J 7 bases, with 15 bases left between them. Germline assignment: CDR1 SGHAT and CDR2 FQNNGV. This CDR3 contains 15 residues. The CDR3 protein is CASSLERGKLAGYTF. CDR3 DNA: TGTGCCAGCAGCTTAGAAAGGGGAAAACTTGCTGGCTACACCTTC.